The rows below give T cell receptor beta chains drawn from one sample of a study of T cell changes during pregnancy in multiple sclerosis. Profiled with immunoSEQ multiplex PCR; TCRdb holds only in-frame clones, not every one. This table has tens of thousands of clones, 85% to 95% appearing once. This specimen consisted of peripheral blood, obtained in the third trimester of pregnancy. The receptors stem from a female donor in good health, enrolled as a control in a pregnancy study. Both conserved end residues are part of each CDR3. The order of the fields is J gene, D gene, V gene, clone size, CDR3 protein, CDR3 DNA. The D gene is left open where the match is weak. Clone size appears in some rows only: once, few, many, or a class for an expanded clone.

TRBJ2-5 TRBD2 TRBV2 NA CASSGGATSGRKTQYF TGTGCCAGCAGTGGGGGTGCGACTAGCGGGAGAAAGACCCAGTACTTC
TRBJ1-1 NA TRBV15 NA CATSRLYRDEAFF TGTGCCACCAGCAGACTGTACAGGGATGAAGCTTTCTTT
TRBJ1-1 NA TRBV30 NA CAWIRGTEAFF TGTGCCTGGATTCGGGGCACTGAAGCTTTCTTT
TRBJ1-1 NA TRBV19 NA CASGSNMNTEAFF TGTGCCAGTGGCTCCAACATGAACACTGAAGCTTTCTTT
TRBJ1-1 NA TRBV27 NA CASSLVSRQRNTEAFF TGTGCCAGCAGTTTAGTAAGCCGACAAAGAAACACTGAAGCTTTCTTT
TRBJ2-7 TRBD1 TRBV7-9 NA CASSFTEKGQGTVHEQYF TGTGCCAGCAGCTTCACCGAAAAAGGACAGGGGACAGTACACGAGCAGTACTTC
TRBJ2-5 TRBD1 TRBV29-1 NA CSQRQGQETQYF TGCAGCCAACGACAGGGCCAAGAGACCCAGTACTTC
TRBJ2-7 NA TRBV5-1 NA CASSMGFRNEQYF TGCGCCAGCAGCATGGGGTTCAGGAACGAGCAGTACTTC
TRBJ2-6 NA TRBV28 NA CASSFRSGVGANVLTF TGTGCCAGCAGTTTTCGGTCGGGAGTGGGGGCCAACGTCCTGACTTTC
TRBJ2-7 TRBD1 TRBV18 NA CASSPYRDRVYEQYF TGTGCCAGCTCGCCCTACCGGGACAGGGTCTACGAGCAGTACTTC
TRBJ1-2 TRBD1 TRBV4-1 NA CASSHRQGGYGYTF TGCGCCAGCAGCCACAGACAGGGAGGCTATGGCTACACCTTC
TRBJ1-2 NA TRBV28 NA CASSRQDGYTF TGTGCCAGCAGCCGACAGGATGGCTACACCTTC
TRBJ2-7 TRBD1 TRBV5-4 NA CASSPGQGGGRSSYEQYF TGTGCCAGCAGCCCCGGACAGGGGGGCGGTCGAAGCTCCTACGAGCAGTACTTC
TRBJ2-7 NA TRBV13 NA CASSSTSSLEQYF TGTGCCAGCAGTTCGACTAGTTCCTTGGAGCAGTACTTC
TRBJ2-7 TRBD1 TRBV6-1 NA CASSKQTGGYEQYF TGTGCCAGCAGTAAACAGACAGGGGGCTACGAGCAGTACTTC
TRBJ2-3 NA TRBV4-1 NA CASSQDGLPTDTQYF TGCGCCAGCAGCCAAGACGGACTCCCCACAGATACGCAGTATTTT
TRBJ2-1 TRBD2 TRBV5-1 NA CASSFPSGLYNEQFF TGCGCCAGCAGCTTCCCTAGCGGACTATACAATGAGCAGTTCTTC
TRBJ2-2 TRBD1 TRBV7-9 once CASSLGTERSGELFF TGTGCCAGCAGCCTCGGGACAGAAAGATCGGGGGAGCTGTTTTTT
TRBJ2-1 TRBD2 TRBV28 NA CASSLWILAGGPGEQFF TGTGCCAGCAGTTTATGGATACTAGCGGGAGGGCCTGGTGAGCAGTTCTTC
TRBJ2-3 TRBD2 TRBV11-2 NA CASTILGLGTDTQYF TGTGCCAGCACCATACTAGGACTAGGAACAGATACGCAGTATTTT
TRBJ2-7 NA TRBV30 NA CAWSKPGVYEQYF TGTGCCTGGAGTAAACCGGGAGTCTACGAGCAGTACTTC
TRBJ2-1 TRBD2 TRBV15 NA CATSRDRDYYNEQFF TGTGCCACCAGCAGAGATCGGGACTACTACAATGAGCAGTTCTTC
TRBJ1-5 NA TRBV6-6 few CASSPMGGNQPQHF TGTGCCAGCAGCCCAATGGGCGGCAATCAGCCCCAGCATTTT
TRBJ1-2 NA TRBV28 NA CASSFGGGYTF TGTGCCAGCAGTTTCGGGGGGGGCTACACCTTC
TRBJ2-7 NA TRBV27 NA CASSFGEQYF TGTGCCAGCAGTTTCGGCGAGCAGTACTTC
TRBJ2-1 TRBD2 TRBV7-3 NA CASSLGVWGSGRHNEQFF TGTGCCAGCAGCTTAGGGGTCTGGGGTAGCGGGAGGCACAATGAGCAGTTCTTC
TRBJ2-7 NA TRBV6-5 NA CASSYGDIYEQYF TGTGCCAGCAGTTACGGGGACATCTACGAGCAGTACTTC
TRBJ2-3 TRBD2 TRBV7-7 NA CASSWGLARTDTQYF TGTGCCAGCAGCTGGGGACTAGCAAGAACAGATACGCAGTATTTT
TRBJ2-7 NA TRBV29-1 few CSAAGQNYEQYF TGCAGCGCCGCGGGACAGAACTACGAGCAGTACTTC
TRBJ2-3 TRBD2 TRBV28 NA CASSPSGRGVVLRVTDTQYF TGTGCCAGCAGTCCGTCGGGGCGGGGGGTAGTATTACGGGTCACAGATACGCAGTATTTT
TRBJ2-7 TRBD1 TRBV7-2 NA CASSLGQGDEQYF TGTGCCAGCAGCTTAGGACAGGGCGACGAGCAGTACTTC
TRBJ2-7 NA TRBV4-3 NA CASSQESLRVGSYEQYF TGCGCCAGCAGCCAAGAAAGTCTGAGGGTGGGCTCCTACGAGCAGTACTTC